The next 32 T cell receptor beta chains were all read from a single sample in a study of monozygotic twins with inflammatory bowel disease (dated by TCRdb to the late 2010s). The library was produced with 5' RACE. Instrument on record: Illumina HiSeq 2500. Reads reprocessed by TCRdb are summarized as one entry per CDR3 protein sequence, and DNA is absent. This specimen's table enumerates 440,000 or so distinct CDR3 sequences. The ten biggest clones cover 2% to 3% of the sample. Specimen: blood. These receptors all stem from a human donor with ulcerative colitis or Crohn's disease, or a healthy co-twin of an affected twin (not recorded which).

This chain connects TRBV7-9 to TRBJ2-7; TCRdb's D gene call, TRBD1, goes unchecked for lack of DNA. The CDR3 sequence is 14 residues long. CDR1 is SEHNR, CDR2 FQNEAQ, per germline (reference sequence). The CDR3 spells CASSSGQGAWEQYF.

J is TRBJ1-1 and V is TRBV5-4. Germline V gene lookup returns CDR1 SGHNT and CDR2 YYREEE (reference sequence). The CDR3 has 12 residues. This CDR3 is CASGERNTEAFF.

CDR3 loop: CASSRDRGVRVGQPQHF. This rearrangement joins TRBV5-8 to TRBJ1-5; TCRdb's D call, TRBD1, is unchecked because there is no DNA. The V gene's germline CDR1 is SGHTS and CDR2 YDEGEE. The CDR3 covers 17 residues.

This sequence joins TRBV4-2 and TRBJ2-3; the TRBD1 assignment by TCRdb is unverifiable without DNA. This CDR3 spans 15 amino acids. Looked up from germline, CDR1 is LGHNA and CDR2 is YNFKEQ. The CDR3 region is CASSQDPYLQDTQYF.

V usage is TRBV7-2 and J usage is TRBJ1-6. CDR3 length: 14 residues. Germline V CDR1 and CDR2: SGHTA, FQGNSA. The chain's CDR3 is CASSPSGGNSPLHF.

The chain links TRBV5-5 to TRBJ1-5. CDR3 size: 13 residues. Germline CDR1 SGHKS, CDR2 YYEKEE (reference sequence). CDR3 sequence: CASSFSPILPQHF.

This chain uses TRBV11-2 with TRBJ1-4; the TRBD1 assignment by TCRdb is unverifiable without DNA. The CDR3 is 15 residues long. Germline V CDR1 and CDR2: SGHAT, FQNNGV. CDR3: CARIEEGQNNEKLFF.

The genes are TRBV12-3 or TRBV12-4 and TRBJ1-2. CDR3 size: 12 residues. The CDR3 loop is CASSQDINGYTF.

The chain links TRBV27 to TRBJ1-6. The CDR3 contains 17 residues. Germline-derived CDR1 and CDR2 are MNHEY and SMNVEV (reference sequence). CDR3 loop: CASSLLRGEGENSPLHF.

The CDR3 sequence: CASSPDRSHQPQHF. The genes are TRBV5-5 and TRBJ1-5; the TCRdb D gene call, TRBD1, has no DNA to confirm it. Per germline, CDR1 SGHKS and CDR2 YYEKEE (reference sequence). CDR3 length equals 14 residues.

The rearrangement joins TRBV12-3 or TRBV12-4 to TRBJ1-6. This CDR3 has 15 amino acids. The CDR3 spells CASCDRALVSSPLHF.

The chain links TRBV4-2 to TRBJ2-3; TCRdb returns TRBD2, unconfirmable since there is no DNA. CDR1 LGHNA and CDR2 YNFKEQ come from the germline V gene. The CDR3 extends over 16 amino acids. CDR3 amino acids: CASSQDRLDPTDTQYF.

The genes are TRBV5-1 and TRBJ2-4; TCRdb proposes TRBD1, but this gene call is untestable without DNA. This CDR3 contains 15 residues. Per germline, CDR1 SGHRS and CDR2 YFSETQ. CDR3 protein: CASSLEDRPKNMQYF.

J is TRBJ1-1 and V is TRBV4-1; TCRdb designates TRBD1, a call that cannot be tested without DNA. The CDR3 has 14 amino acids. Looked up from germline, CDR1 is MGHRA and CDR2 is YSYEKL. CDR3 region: CASSQDIGNPEAFF.

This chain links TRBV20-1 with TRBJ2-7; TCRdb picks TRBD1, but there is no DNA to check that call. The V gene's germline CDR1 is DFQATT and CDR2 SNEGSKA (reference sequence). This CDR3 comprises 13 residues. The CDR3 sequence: CSSTPGTGGEQYF.

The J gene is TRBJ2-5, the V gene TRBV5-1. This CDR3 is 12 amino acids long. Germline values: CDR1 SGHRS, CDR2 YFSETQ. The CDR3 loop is CASRGQHETQYF. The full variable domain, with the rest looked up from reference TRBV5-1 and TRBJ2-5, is KAGVTQTPRYLIKTRGQQVTLSCSPISGHRSVSWYQQTPGQGLQFLFEYFSETQRNKGNFPGRFSGRQFSNSRSEMNVSTLELGDSALYLCASRGQHETQYFGPGTRLLVL.

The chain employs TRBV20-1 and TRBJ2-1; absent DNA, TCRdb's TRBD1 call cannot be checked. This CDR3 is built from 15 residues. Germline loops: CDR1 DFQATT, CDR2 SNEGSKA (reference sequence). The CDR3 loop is CSAKPRDRPYNEQFF.

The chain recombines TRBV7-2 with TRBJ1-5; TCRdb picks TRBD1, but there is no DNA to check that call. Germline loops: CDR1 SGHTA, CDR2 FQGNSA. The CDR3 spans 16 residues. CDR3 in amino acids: CASSHFHTGTYQPQHF.

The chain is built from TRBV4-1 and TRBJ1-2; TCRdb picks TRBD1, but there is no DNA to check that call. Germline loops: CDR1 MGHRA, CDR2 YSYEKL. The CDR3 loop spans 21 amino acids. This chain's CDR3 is CASSQARSPIVRPEGNYGYTF.

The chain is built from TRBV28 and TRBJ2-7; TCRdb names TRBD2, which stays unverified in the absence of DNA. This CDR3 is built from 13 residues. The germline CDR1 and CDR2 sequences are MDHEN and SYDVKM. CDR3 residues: CATLAGGPYEQYF. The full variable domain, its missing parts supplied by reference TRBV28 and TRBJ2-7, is DVKVTQSSRYLVKRTGEKVFLECVQDMDHENMFWYRQDPGLGLRLIYFSYDVKMKEKGDIPEGYSVSREKKERFSLILESASTNQTSMYLCATLAGGPYEQYFGPGTRLTVT.

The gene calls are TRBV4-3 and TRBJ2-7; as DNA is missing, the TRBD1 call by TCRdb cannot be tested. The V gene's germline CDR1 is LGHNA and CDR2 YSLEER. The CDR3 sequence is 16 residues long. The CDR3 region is CASSQDSRGAIYEQYF.

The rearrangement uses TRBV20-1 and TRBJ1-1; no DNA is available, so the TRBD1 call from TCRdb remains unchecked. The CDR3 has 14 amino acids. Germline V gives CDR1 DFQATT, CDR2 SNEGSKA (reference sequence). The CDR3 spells CSAQKQGIDTEAFF.

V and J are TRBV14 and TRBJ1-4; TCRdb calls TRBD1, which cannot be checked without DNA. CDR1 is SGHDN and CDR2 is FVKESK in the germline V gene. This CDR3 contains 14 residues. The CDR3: CASSQTRQGGKLFF.

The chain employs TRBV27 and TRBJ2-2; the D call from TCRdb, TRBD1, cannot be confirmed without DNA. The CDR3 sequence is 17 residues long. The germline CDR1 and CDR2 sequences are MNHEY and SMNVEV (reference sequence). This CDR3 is CASSPPRGPANTGELFF.

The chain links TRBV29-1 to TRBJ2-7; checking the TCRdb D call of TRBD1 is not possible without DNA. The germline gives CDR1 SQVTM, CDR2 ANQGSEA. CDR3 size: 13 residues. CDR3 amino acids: CSVRGQGSYEQYF.

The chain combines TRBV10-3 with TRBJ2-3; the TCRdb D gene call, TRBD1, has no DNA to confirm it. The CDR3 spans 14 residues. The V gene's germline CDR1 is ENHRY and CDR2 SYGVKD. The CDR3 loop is CAISRQGATDTQYF.

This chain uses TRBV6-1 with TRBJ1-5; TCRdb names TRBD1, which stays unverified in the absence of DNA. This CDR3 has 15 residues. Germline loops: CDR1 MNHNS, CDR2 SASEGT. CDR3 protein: CASSARGPSNQPQHF.

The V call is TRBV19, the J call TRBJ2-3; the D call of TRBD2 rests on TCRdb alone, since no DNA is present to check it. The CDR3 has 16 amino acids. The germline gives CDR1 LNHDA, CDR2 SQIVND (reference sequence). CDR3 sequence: CASSTEGPIITDTQYF.

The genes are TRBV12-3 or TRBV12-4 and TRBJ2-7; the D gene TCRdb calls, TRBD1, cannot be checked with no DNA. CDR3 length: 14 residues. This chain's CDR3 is CASSSSGRIYEQYF.

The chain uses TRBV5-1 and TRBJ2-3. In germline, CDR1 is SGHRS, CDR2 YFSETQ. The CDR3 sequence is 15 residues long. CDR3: CASREKLDRTDTQYF.

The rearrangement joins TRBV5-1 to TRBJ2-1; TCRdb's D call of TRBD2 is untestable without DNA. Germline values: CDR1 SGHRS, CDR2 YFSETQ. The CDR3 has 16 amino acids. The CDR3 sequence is CASSPVAGGQVNEQFF. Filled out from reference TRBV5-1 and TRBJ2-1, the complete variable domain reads KAGVTQTPRYLIKTRGQQVTLSCSPISGHRSVSWYQQTPGQGLQFLFEYFSETQRNKGNFPGRFSGRQFSNSRSEMNVSTLELGDSALYLCASSPVAGGQVNEQFFGPGTRLTVL.

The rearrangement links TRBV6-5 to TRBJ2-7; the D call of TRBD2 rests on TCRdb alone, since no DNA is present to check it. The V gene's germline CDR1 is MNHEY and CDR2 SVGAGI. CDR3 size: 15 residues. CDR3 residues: CASGWSGTSGIEQYF.